This T cell receptor (beta chain) is drawn from a study of OX40 agonist ivuxolimab in advanced cancers. Some clones are missing from TCRdb's copy, which holds only in-frame ones; the method was immunoSEQ multiplex PCR. This table has about 71,000 clones, roughly 93% appearing once. The sample was CD4+ or CD8+ T cells sorted from blood, taken in a trial of the OX40 agonist ivuxolimab. The receptor's source is an adult with an advanced solid tumor such as melanoma, head and neck, liver or kidney cancer.

This CDR3 is CASSVEGQGRETQYF. The CDR3 DNA is TGTGCCAGCAGCGTAGAAGGGCAGGGGAGAGAGACCCAGTACTTC. The J gene is TRBJ2-5, the V gene TRBV9; D is perhaps TRBD1 (6 bases). From germline, CDR1 is SGDLS and CDR2 YYNGEE. Trimming left V 0 bases short and J 4 bases short, with 13 bases between. The CDR3 is made up of 15 amino acids.